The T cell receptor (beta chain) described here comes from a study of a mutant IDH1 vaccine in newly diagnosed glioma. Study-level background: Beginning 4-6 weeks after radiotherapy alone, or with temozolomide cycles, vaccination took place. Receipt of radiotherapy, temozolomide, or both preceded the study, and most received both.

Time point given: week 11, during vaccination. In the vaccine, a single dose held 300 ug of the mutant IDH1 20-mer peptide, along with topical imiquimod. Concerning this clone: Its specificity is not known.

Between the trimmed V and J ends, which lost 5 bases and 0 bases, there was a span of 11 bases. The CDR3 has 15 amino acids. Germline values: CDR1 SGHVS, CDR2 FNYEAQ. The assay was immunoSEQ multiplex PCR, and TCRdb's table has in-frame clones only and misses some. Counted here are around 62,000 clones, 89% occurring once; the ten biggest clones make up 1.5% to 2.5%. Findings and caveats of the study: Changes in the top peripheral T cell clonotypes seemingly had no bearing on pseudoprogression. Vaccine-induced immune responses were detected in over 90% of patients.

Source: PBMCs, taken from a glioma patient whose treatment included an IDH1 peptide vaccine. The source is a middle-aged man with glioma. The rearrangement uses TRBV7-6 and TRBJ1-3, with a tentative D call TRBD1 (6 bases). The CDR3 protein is CASSPQGGSGNTIYF. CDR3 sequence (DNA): TGTGCCAGCAGCCCCCAAGGGGGCTCTGGAAACACCATATATTTT.